What follows are 20 T cell receptor beta chains derived from one specimen sequenced in a study of blood T cell repertoires in COVID-19 (dated by TCRdb to 2020 to 2022). The library was prepared using the immunoSEQ multiplex PCR assay. In its TCRdb copy, this immuneACCESS table keeps in-frame sequences only and misses some clones. Where compared with another copy, unresolved V genes explain less than half of these, and the others have no known cause. The sample includes 140,000 to 150,000 clones, with over 70% observed a single time. Clones ranked in the top ten supply 1.9% of the sample. The sample comprised peripheral blood. Source of these receptors: a woman aged 55-70 years with acute or convalescent COVID-19.

This clone was observed a few times. The chain uses TRBV7-9 and TRBJ2-7; possible D gene TRBD2, 6 bases. CDR3 size: 15 residues. V was shortened by 2 bases and J by 0 bases, with 11 bases between the two germline ends. Germline loops: CDR1 SEHNR, CDR2 FQNEAQ (reference sequence). CDR3 loop: CASSLLVGGSYEQYF. CDR3 DNA: TGTGCCAGCAGCTTATTGGTCGGGGGCTCCTACGAGCAGTACTTC.

This clone was seen ten or more times. The V gene is TRBV3-1 (or the pseudogene TRBV3-2), the J gene TRBJ2-7; 12 positions match TRBD2. The CDR3 runs to 17 residues. The germline CDR1 and CDR2 sequences are LGHDT and YNNKEL (reference sequence). V lost 5 bases and J lost 3; bases outside the gene matches: 11. This CDR3 reads CASSLSLTSGRFYEQYF. The CDR3 region has the DNA TGTGCCAGCAGCTTATCGCTGACTAGCGGGAGATTCTACGAGCAGTACTTC.

The chain combines TRBV7-8 with TRBJ1-2, with 7 bases fitting TRBD1. There are 14 residues in the CDR3. V shed 0 bases, J shed 4 bases, and the junction held 2 bases outside the gene matches. CDR1 SGHVS and CDR2 FQNEAQ come from the germline V gene. In DNA form, the CDR3 reads TGTGCCAGCAGCTTAGCGCACAGGGGCTATGGCTACACCTTC. This gives the protein CASSLAHRGYGYTF. Looking up the rest from reference TRBV7-8 and TRBJ1-2 gives the full variable domain: GAGVSQSPRYKVAKRGQDVALRCDPISGHVSLFWYQQALGQGPEFLTYFQNEAQLDKSGLPSDRFFAERPEGSVSTLKIQRTQQEDSAVYLCASSLAHRGYGYTFGSGTRLTVV.

The chain couples TRBV9 to TRBJ2-7; 7 bases line up with TRBD1. The V gene's germline CDR1 is SGDLS and CDR2 YYNGEE. This CDR3 comprises 14 residues. V dropped 3 bases and J dropped 0; count of bases not matched to a gene: 3. The CDR3 DNA sequence: TGTGCCAGCAGCGCGGGACAGATCTCCTACGAGCAGTACTTC. Translated: CASSAGQISYEQYF.

This clone was observed a handful of times. In DNA, the CDR3 is TGTGCCAGCTCCCAGCGGGTGCCGTCCTACGAGCAGTACTTC. Protein sequence: CASSQRVPSYEQYF. The chain uses TRBV7-9 and TRBJ2-7, with D tentatively TRBD2 (6 bases). Trimming stripped 8 bases from V and 1 base from J, with 15 bases between. This CDR3 spans 14 amino acids. CDR1 is SEHNR, CDR2 FQNEAQ, per germline (reference sequence).

This clone was recorded once. The chain uses TRBV5-1 and TRBJ2-2; D unclear. There are 15 residues in the CDR3. Trimming cost V 2 bases and J 3 bases, with 11 bases left between them. The germline V gene encodes CDR1 SGHRS and CDR2 YFSETQ. The CDR3 is CASSFTTSDTGELFF. Written as DNA, the CDR3 is TGCGCCAGCAGCTTTACCACCTCGGACACCGGGGAGCTGTTTTTT.

The J gene is TRBJ1-6, the V gene TRBV18; TRBD1 agrees at 8 bases. Unmatched junction bases numbered 3, after V lost 1 base and J lost 7 bases. The CDR3 runs 15 residues. In germline, CDR1 is KGHSH, CDR2 LQKENI. The CDR3 nucleotides read TGTGCCAGCTCACCACTGGACAGGGAAAATTCACCCCTCCACTTT. Protein: CASSPLDRENSPLHF.

This clone was detected only a few times. The chain employs TRBV3-1 (or the pseudogene TRBV3-2) and TRBJ2-7; 7 nucleotides align to TRBD2. Trimming took 2 bases from V and 0 from J; bases not matched to a gene: 4. This CDR3 contains 15 residues. Germline V gene lookup returns CDR1 LGHDT and CDR2 YNNKEL (reference sequence). CDR3 loop: CASSQRSSGSYEQYF. The CDR3 nucleotides read TGTGCCAGCAGCCAAAGATCTAGCGGCTCCTACGAGCAGTACTTC.

This clone was recorded only once. This sequence joins TRBV6-2 or TRBV6-3 and TRBJ1-1; TRBD1 matches at 8 bases. The CDR3 length is 17 residues. Germline-derived CDR1 and CDR2 are MNHEY and SVGEGT. Germline trimming cut 4 bases from V and 0 bases from J; bases unmatched to any gene: 10. The CDR3 spells CASSLGQVVGMNTEAFF. CDR3 sequence (DNA): TGTGCCAGCAGTTTGGGACAGGTGGTTGGGATGAACACTGAAGCTTTCTTT.

The rearrangement joins TRBV5-4 to TRBJ1-2; 8 positions match TRBD1. Trimming cost V 2 bases and J 5 bases; bases outside gene matches: 5. Germline CDR1 SGHNT, CDR2 YYREEE (reference sequence). This CDR3 is 14 amino acids long. The CDR3 loop reads CASSFLDRGYGYTF. The CDR3, as DNA: TGTGCCAGCAGCTTTCTTGACAGGGGATATGGCTACACCTTC. Complete variable domain (other parts from reference TRBV5-4 and TRBJ1-2): ETGVTQSPTHLIKTRGQQVTLRCSSQSGHNTVSWYQQALGQGPQFIFQYYREEENGRGNFPPRFSGLQFPNYSSELNVNALELDDSALYLCASSFLDRGYGYTFGSGTRLTVV.

The V call is TRBV27, the J call TRBJ2-7; 10 nucleotides align to TRBD2. Germline lookup yields CDR1 MNHEY and CDR2 SMNVEV (reference sequence). J lost 5 bases, V lost 2 bases, and 9 bases had no gene match. This CDR3 is built from 16 residues. The CDR3 spells CASSLLLAGTIHEQYF. DNA of the CDR3: TGTGCCAGCAGTTTACTACTAGCGGGAACGATACACGAGCAGTACTTC.

This clone has a single count. V is TRBV15 and J is TRBJ2-7; no clear D gene. V lost 0 bases to trimming and J lost 3 bases, with 12 bases between them. The CDR3 sequence is 15 residues long. Germline CDR1 and CDR2: LNHNV and YYDKDF (reference sequence). The CDR3 loop is CATSRERGTYYEQYF. CDR3 nucleotides: TGTGCCACCAGCAGAGAACGCGGCACATACTACGAGCAGTACTTC.

The rearrangement links TRBV5-6 to TRBJ1-6, with 8 bases identical to TRBD1. The CDR3 sequence is 17 residues long. CDR1 is SGHDT and CDR2 is YYEEEE in the germline V gene. With V trimmed by 0 bases and J by 4 bases, 6 bases remained unmatched. CDR3 protein: CASSLASGGGYNSPLHF. For the CDR3, the DNA is TGTGCCAGCAGCTTGGCCTCAGGGGGCGGTTATAATTCACCCCTCCACTTT.

The chain employs TRBV6-6 and TRBJ2-3, with D possibly TRBD1 on 5 matching bases. Germline CDR1 and CDR2: MNHNY and SVGAGI (reference sequence). Between the trimmed V and J ends, which lost 4 bases and 3 bases, there was a span of 8 bases. This CDR3 region has 13 residues. CDR3 residues: CASSFRVTDTQYF. The CDR3, as DNA: TGTGCCAGCAGTTTCAGGGTTACAGATACGCAGTATTTT.

V is TRBV6-5 and J is TRBJ2-5, with 8 bases that match TRBD2. CDR1 is MNHEY, CDR2 SVGAGI, per germline. The trim removed 6 bases at V and 3 bases at J, leaving 3 bases unmatched. The CDR3 totals 13 residues. CDR3 sequence reads: CASRRLAKETQYF. The CDR3 coding sequence is TGTGCCAGCAGAAGACTAGCGAAAGAGACCCAGTACTTC.

This clone was counted a few times. V usage is TRBV28 and J usage is TRBJ2-3; 8 bases map to TRBD2. Germline loops: CDR1 MDHEN, CDR2 SYDVKM. V shed 5 bases, J shed 5 bases, and the junction held 12 bases outside the gene matches. CDR3 length: 16 residues. CDR3 nucleotides: TGTGCCAGCAGTCCACTAAGAGCGGGAGCGGGAGATACGCAGTATTTT. It yields the protein CASSPLRAGAGDTQYF.

V usage is TRBV19 and J usage is TRBJ1-5; D possibly corresponds to TRBD1 (5 bases). Trimming cost V 8 bases and J 3 bases, with 14 bases left between them. The CDR3 totals 14 residues. Germline values: CDR1 LNHDA, CDR2 SQIVND (reference sequence). CDR3 in amino acids: CASGPGRVNQPQHF. The CDR3 DNA is TGTGCCAGTGGACCCGGCAGGGTCAATCAGCCCCAGCATTTT.

The CDR3: CASSLTQGTGNTIYF. CDR3 nucleotides: TGTGCCAGCAGCCTCACCCAGGGGACTGGAAACACCATATATTTT. The chain carries TRBV14 and TRBJ1-3; TRBD1 is a possible D gene (6 bases). V was trimmed by 4 bases and J by 2 bases, leaving 12 bases between them. CDR3 size: 15 residues. Germline V lookup: CDR1 SGHDN, CDR2 FVKESK.

The chain employs TRBV6-1 and TRBJ2-7; 10 nucleotides match TRBD1. This CDR3 contains 13 residues. Trimming took 8 bases from V and 6 from J; bases not matched to a gene: 7. CDR1 and CDR2 from the germline V gene are MNHNS and SASEGT. CDR3 DNA: TGTGCCAGCGTGGGACAGGGGAGGTTCGAGCAGTACTTC. It specifies CASVGQGRFEQYF.

The V call is TRBV6-1, the J call TRBJ2-1; 10 nucleotides agree with TRBD2. This CDR3 spans 16 amino acids. Unmatched junction bases numbered 7, after V lost 4 bases and J lost 4 bases. The germline CDR1 and CDR2 sequences are MNHNS and SASEGT. Here the CDR3 reads CASSAWTSGYYNEQFF. As DNA, the CDR3 is TGTGCCAGCAGTGCCTGGACTAGCGGATATTACAATGAGCAGTTCTTC.